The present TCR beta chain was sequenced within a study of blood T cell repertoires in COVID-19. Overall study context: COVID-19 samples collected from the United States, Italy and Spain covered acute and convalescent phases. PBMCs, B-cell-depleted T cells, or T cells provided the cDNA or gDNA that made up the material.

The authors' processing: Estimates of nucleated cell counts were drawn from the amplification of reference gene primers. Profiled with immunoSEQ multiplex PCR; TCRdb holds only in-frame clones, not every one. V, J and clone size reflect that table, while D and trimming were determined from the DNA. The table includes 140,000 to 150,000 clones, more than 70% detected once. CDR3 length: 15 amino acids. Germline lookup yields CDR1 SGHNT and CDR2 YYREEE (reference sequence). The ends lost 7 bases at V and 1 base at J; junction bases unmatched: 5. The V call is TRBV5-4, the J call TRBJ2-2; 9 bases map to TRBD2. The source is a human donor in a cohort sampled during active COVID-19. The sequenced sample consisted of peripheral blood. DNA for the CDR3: TGTGCCAGCTCGGCGGGAGGGGTGAACACCGGGGAGCTGTTTTTT. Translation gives CASSAGGVNTGELFF.